This T cell receptor beta chain was obtained from a study of metastatic and nonmetastatic thyroid tumors. Study information: Across peripheral blood and tumor or nodule tissue samples taken from malignant and benign thyroid patients, the repertoires were compared with one another. Study outcomes and limitations: For both blood and tumor, malignant thyroid tumors reportedly showed significantly higher TCR beta diversity than benign nodules did.

The length of the CDR3 is 14 residues. Trimming took 5 bases from V and 4 from J, leaving 14 bases between them. In germline, CDR1 is MNHNS, CDR2 SASEGT. This clone is labeled as medium-sized. The antigen remains undetermined. Other DNA sequences in the sample encode the same CDR3. All patients were treatment-naive before thyroid surgery. As handled by the study authors: Researchers built a distant-metastasis classifier for papillary thyroid cancer that drew on CDR3 differences across clinicopathological groups. TCRdb redid the clone calls on the PCR reads using MiXCR. TCRdb's processing, not the study's, gives the V and J calls here. The sample holds 14,000 to 15,000 clones; around 23% are singletons and the top ten take approximately 8%.

This TCR came from a female donor with papillary thyroid cancer or a benign thyroid nodule (not recorded which). Some clones in this sample may be carry-over from other donors' samples. Sequenced input: tumor tissue. The chain uses TRBV6-1 and TRBJ1-2; D remains ambiguous. The CDR3 DNA follows: TGTGCCAGCAGTTTAGACGCGGCCCCCTATGGCTACACCTTC. Residues: CASSLDAAPYGYTF.